These 30 T cell receptor beta chains originate from one sample sequenced in a study of cytomegalovirus exposure and HLA in healthy donors. The PCR contained 60 Vbeta and 13 Jbeta primers. TCRdb keeps only in-frame clones here, not all; method: immunoSEQ multiplex PCR. The sample lists about 180,000 clones; 80% were seen once. The sequenced sample consisted of PBMCs. Receptors were obtained from a man aged 35-49 years in good health and CMV-seronegative.

The chain employs TRBV11-3 and TRBJ2-7; 11 bases fit TRBD2. Germline V gene sequence: CDR1 SGHNT, CDR2 YENEEA. CDR3 size: 17 residues. The V segment lost 5 bases and the J segment 2 bases; nucleotides outside the gene matches: 11. The DNA of the CDR3 is TGTGCCAGCAGCCAGACTAGCGGGGCACAAACTACCTACGAGCAGTACTTC. It translates to CASSQTSGAQTTYEQYF.

The chain has TRBV19 and TRBJ1-5; D ambiguous. The CDR3 loop spans 16 amino acids. Trimming took 6 bases from V and 0 from J, leaving 15 bases between them. From germline, CDR1 is LNHDA and CDR2 SQIVND (reference sequence). The CDR3 bases are TGTGCCAGTAGCCACCGTCGACTTAATAGCAATCAGCCCCAGCATTTT. Translation: CASSHRRLNSNQPQHF. Full variable domain (outside the CDR3, taken from reference TRBV19 and TRBJ1-5): DGGITQSPKYLFRKEGQNVTLSCEQNLNHDAMYWYRQDPGQGLRLIYYSQIVNDFQKGDIAEGYSVSREKKESFPLTVTSAQKNPTAFYLCASSHRRLNSNQPQHFGDGTRLSIL.

In the case of this clone: In the same sample, other DNA sequences code for this CDR3. The chain has TRBV30 and TRBJ1-4; 10 bases map to TRBD1. Germline assignment: CDR1 GTSNPN and CDR2 SVGIG (reference sequence). J gave up 10 bases and V 2 bases, and 4 bases lay outside the gene matches. This CDR3 region has 13 residues. The CDR3 spells CAWSSGQGGKLFF. CDR3 coding DNA: TGTGCCTGGAGTTCCGGACAGGGGGGAAAACTGTTTTTT.

The chain links TRBV4-3 to TRBJ1-1, with 10 nucleotides matching TRBD1. The CDR3 covers 13 residues. After removal of 8 bases from V and 5 bases from J, the junction contained 5 bases not matched to a gene. CDR1 LGHNA and CDR2 YSLEER come from the germline V gene. In DNA, the CDR3 is TGCGCCAGCGGTGGACAGGGGGGAACTGAAGCTTTCTTT. It yields the protein CASGGQGGTEAFF.

This chain connects TRBV20-1 to TRBJ2-5; D is undetermined. The CDR3 consists of 11 residues. Germline CDR1 is DFQATT and CDR2 is SNEGSKA (reference sequence). V lost 6 bases and J 0 bases, leaving 5 bases between the germline ends. CDR3 bases: TGCAGTGCCGAGCACCAAGAGACCCAGTACTTC. Encoded protein: CSAEHQETQYF.

The gene calls are TRBV25-1 and TRBJ1-1, with a tentative D call TRBD1 (5 bases). V shed 5 bases and J shed 7 bases, with 17 bases lying between them. CDR1 is MGHDK and CDR2 is SYGVNS in the germline V gene. The CDR3 sequence is 14 residues long. CDR3 region: CASSPTAGMDEAFF. The CDR3 nucleotides are TGTGCCAGCAGTCCGACTGCAGGGATGGATGAAGCTTTCTTT.

The V and J genes are TRBV4-1 and TRBJ2-5; 7 nucleotides align to TRBD1. Trimming cost V 0 bases and J 5 bases; bases outside gene matches: 3. CDR1 is MGHRA, CDR2 YSYEKL, per germline. The CDR3 sequence is 14 residues long. CDR3 sequence reads: CASSQDPQGETQYF. The CDR3 DNA follows: TGCGCCAGCAGCCAAGATCCACAGGGGGAGACCCAGTACTTC.

The rearrangement joins TRBV30 to TRBJ1-3; no reliable D call. The CDR3 is 13 residues long. Trimming removed 3 bases at V and 3 bases at J, with 9 bases between. Germline lookup yields CDR1 GTSNPN and CDR2 SVGIG (reference sequence). The CDR3 DNA sequence: TGTGCCTGGAGCTTTCCGGGTGGAAACACCATATATTTT. Encoded protein: CAWSFPGGNTIYF.

The V and J genes are TRBV5-4 and TRBJ2-5, with TRBD2 identical over 9 bases. TRBJ2-7 explains the end of the DNA better; the J call may be wrong. Germline CDR1 reads SGHNT; CDR2 reads YYREEE (reference sequence). The CDR3 contains 15 residues. Here the CDR3 DNA reads TGTGCCAGCAGCATAGACAGCGGGGGGAACTACGAGCAGTACTTC. Encoded protein: CASSIDSGGNYEQYF.

The rearrangement uses TRBV12-5 and TRBJ2-3; 7 bases align to TRBD2. V was pared by 2 bases and J by 2 bases, with 7 bases of the junction left unmatched. The CDR3 extends over 16 amino acids. In germline, CDR1 is LGHNT, CDR2 FRNRAP. The CDR3 spells CASGLYAGEATDTQYF. DNA of the CDR3: TGTGCTAGTGGTTTGTATGCGGGGGAGGCCACAGATACGCAGTATTTT.

The chain has TRBV27 and TRBJ1-6; 8 positions agree with TRBD1. CDR1 and CDR2 (germline): MNHEY, SMNVEV (reference sequence). This CDR3 has 15 residues. V lost 6 bases to trimming and J lost 11 bases; unmatched junction nucleotides: 12. The CDR3: CASRPQGAQRTPLHF. The CDR3 DNA sequence: TGTGCCAGCAGACCCCAGGGGGCGCAAAGGACACCCCTCCACTTT.

The chain recombines TRBV19 with TRBJ2-7; a possible D gene is TRBD1 (6 bases). The germline V and J ends were trimmed by 3 bases and 4 bases, with 16 bases remaining between them. The CDR3 covers 15 residues. Germline assignment: CDR1 LNHDA and CDR2 SQIVND (reference sequence). For the CDR3, the DNA is TGTGCCAGTAGTATGACATGGACAGAAGCTTACGAGCAGTACTTC. The encoded protein is CASSMTWTEAYEQYF.

Regarding this clone: The identical CDR3 is also encoded by other nucleotide sequences in the sample. This sequence joins TRBV5-1 and TRBJ2-2; D gene ambiguous. With 2 bases removed from V and 0 bases from J, the gap between germline ends came to 8 bases. The CDR3 runs to 15 residues. The germline CDR1 and CDR2 sequences are SGHRS and YFSETQ. The CDR3 bases are TGCGCCAGCAGCTTCGGTCAGGCGAACACCGGGGAGCTGTTTTTT. Translation: CASSFGQANTGELFF.

This chain connects TRBV11-3 to TRBJ2-3; 13 nucleotides agree with TRBD2. The junction had 7 bases not matched to a gene; V was cut back by 1 base and J by 6 bases. Germline CDR1 and CDR2: SGHNT and YENEEA. The CDR3 is made up of 17 amino acids. This chain's CDR3 is CASSLGSTSGGTDTQYF. The CDR3 bases are TGTGCCAGCAGCTTAGGATCGACTAGCGGGGGGACGGATACGCAGTATTTT. The complete variable domain, with remaining parts taken from reference TRBV11-3 and TRBJ2-3, reads EAGVVQSPRYKIIEKKQPVAFWCNPISGHNTLYWYLQNLGQGPELLIRYENEEAVDDSQLPKDRFSAERLKGVDSTLKIQPAELGDSAVYLCASSLGSTSGGTDTQYFGPGTRLTVL.

The chain uses TRBV5-1 and TRBJ2-5, with 15 bases that match TRBD2. The CDR3 is 15 residues long. Unmatched junction bases numbered 3, after V lost 4 bases and J lost 5 bases. The germline CDR1 and CDR2 sequences are SGHRS and YFSETQ. CDR3 loop: CASSTGLAGGETQYF. The CDR3 coding sequence is TGCGCCAGCAGCACCGGACTAGCGGGAGGGGAGACCCAGTACTTC.

The V and J genes are TRBV27 and TRBJ1-1, with D possibly TRBD1 on 5 matching bases. V gave up 6 bases and J gave up 2 bases, with 13 bases separating them. CDR1 and CDR2 from the germline V gene are MNHEY and SMNVEV (reference sequence). CDR3 length: 14 residues. The CDR3: CASRRGTANTEAFF. CDR3 sequence (DNA): TGTGCCAGCAGACGGGGGACGGCTAACACTGAAGCTTTCTTT.

This clone was seen only a few times. The rearrangement uses TRBV7-8 and TRBJ2-4; unclear D gene. CDR3 length: 13 residues. V dropped 4 bases and J dropped 1 base, with 5 bases sitting between them. Germline V gene data show CDR1 as SGHVS and CDR2 as FQNEAQ. The CDR3 DNA sequence: TGTGCCAGCAGCTCCGGGGCCAAAAACATTCAGTACTTC. This translates into CASSSGAKNIQYF.

In the case of this clone: Other DNA variants within this sample encode the same CDR3. This rearrangement joins TRBV11-2 to TRBJ2-3; D is perhaps TRBD2 (5 bases). V lost 5 bases and J 0 bases, leaving 9 bases between the germline ends. The CDR3 runs 14 residues. CDR1 and CDR2 (germline): SGHAT, FQNNGV. The CDR3 region has the DNA TGTGCCAGCAGCCTCGGACTGAGCACAGATACGCAGTATTTT. This encodes CASSLGLSTDTQYF.

This sequence joins TRBV6-5 and TRBJ2-7; a weak D match, TRBD1 (6 bases). The CDR3 sequence is 16 residues long. V gave up 1 base and J gave up 2 bases, with 15 bases separating them. CDR1 and CDR2 from the germline V gene are MNHEY and SVGAGI. The CDR3 DNA sequence: TGTGCCAGCAGTTACTTAGCAATCGGGACACCCTACGAGCAGTACTTC. It encodes CASSYLAIGTPYEQYF.

The V gene is TRBV5-1, the J gene TRBJ1-1; D perhaps matches TRBD1 (6 bases). V lost 6 bases to trimming and J lost 1 base, with 16 bases between them. CDR3 length: 15 residues. The V gene's germline CDR1 is SGHRS and CDR2 YFSETQ. The CDR3 nucleotides are TGCGCCAGCACCCAGCGAGTAGGGGGGAACACTGAAGCTTTCTTT. This encodes CASTQRVGGNTEAFF. The full variable domain, completed using reference TRBV5-1 and TRBJ1-1, is KAGVTQTPRYLIKTRGQQVTLSCSPISGHRSVSWYQQTPGQGLQFLFEYFSETQRNKGNFPGRFSGRQFSNSRSEMNVSTLELGDSALYLCASTQRVGGNTEAFFGQGTRLTVV.

This clone was recorded a few times. This chain connects TRBV7-9 to TRBJ2-1, with 15 bases that match TRBD2. This CDR3 contains 16 residues. The trim removed 5 bases at V and 7 bases at J, leaving 6 bases unmatched. Germline CDR1 SEHNR, CDR2 FQNEAQ (reference sequence). The CDR3 protein is CASSPGTSGRKNEQFF. CDR3 bases: TGTGCCAGCAGCCCGGGGACTAGCGGGAGGAAGAATGAGCAGTTCTTC. The full variable domain, in which reference TRBV7-9 and TRBJ2-1 provide the parts outside the CDR3, is DTGVSQNPRHKITKRGQNVTFRCDPISEHNRLYWYRQTLGQGPEFLTYFQNEAQLEKSRLLSDRFSAERPKGSFSTLEIQRTEQGDSAMYLCASSPGTSGRKNEQFFGPGTRLTVL.

The chain employs TRBV29-1 and TRBJ1-1; possible D gene TRBD1, 6 bases. In germline, CDR1 is SQVTM, CDR2 ANQGSEA. Trimming took off 3 bases at V and 4 bases at J, with 18 bases between the two ends. This CDR3 comprises 15 residues. CDR3 region: CSVDLRGGVATEAFF. The CDR3 bases are TGCAGCGTTGACCTTAGAGGGGGAGTCGCCACTGAAGCTTTCTTT.

V and J are TRBV7-2 and TRBJ2-7; D is ambiguous. Germline V CDR1 and CDR2: SGHTA, FQGNSA. The CDR3 extends over 13 amino acids. The V and J ends lost 4 bases and 6 bases respectively, with 13 bases between them. The CDR3 reads CASSSQTRGEQYF. Here the CDR3 DNA reads TGTGCCAGCAGCTCGCAGACACGTGGCGAGCAGTACTTC.

The chain couples TRBV5-6 to TRBJ1-5, with D perhaps matching TRBD1 (5 bases). Germline CDR1 and CDR2: SGHDT and YYEEEE. This CDR3 spans 14 amino acids. The germline V and J ends were trimmed by 0 bases and 4 bases, with 8 bases remaining between them. CDR3 protein: CASSLDRQNQPQHF. For the CDR3, the DNA is TGTGCCAGCAGCTTGGACAGACAGAATCAGCCCCAGCATTTT.

V and J are TRBV5-1 and TRBJ2-1, with 9 bases fitting TRBD2. The CDR3 covers 18 residues. Trimming cost V 0 bases and J 2 bases; bases outside gene matches: 9. Germline V gives CDR1 SGHRS, CDR2 YFSETQ. The CDR3 protein is CASSLGLAVFYAYNEQFF. DNA for the CDR3: TGCGCCAGCAGCTTGGGACTAGCGGTCTTCTATGCCTACAATGAGCAGTTCTTC. The complete variable domain, with remaining parts taken from reference TRBV5-1 and TRBJ2-1, reads KAGVTQTPRYLIKTRGQQVTLSCSPISGHRSVSWYQQTPGQGLQFLFEYFSETQRNKGNFPGRFSGRQFSNSRSEMNVSTLELGDSALYLCASSLGLAVFYAYNEQFFGPGTRLTVL.

V is TRBV5-4 and J is TRBJ2-1, with 9 bases that match TRBD2. CDR1 is SGHNT, CDR2 YYREEE, per germline (reference sequence). V lost 3 bases and J lost 9; bases outside the gene matches: 1. This CDR3 is built from 12 residues. In nucleotides, the CDR3 is TGTGCCAGCAGCTCGACTAGCGGTGAGCAGTTCTTC. It codes for CASSSTSGEQFF.

The V and J genes are TRBV7-9 and TRBJ1-1; no definite D call. CDR3 length: 13 amino acids. V was clipped by 0 bases and J by 3 bases, with 5 bases between them. Germline V gives CDR1 SEHNR, CDR2 FQNEAQ (reference sequence). The CDR3 DNA sequence: TGTGCCAGCAGCTTAGCCCAGGACACTGAAGCTTTCTTT. Its protein product is CASSLAQDTEAFF.

The chain joins TRBV30 to TRBJ1-2, with D unclear. The V gene lost 2 bases and the J gene lost 2 bases, with 15 bases spanning the gap. CDR1 GTSNPN and CDR2 SVGIG come from the germline V gene (reference sequence). The CDR3 consists of 15 residues. CDR3 coding DNA: TGTGCCTGGAGTAAACCGGGTATGACCAACTATGGCTACACCTTC. Protein sequence: CAWSKPGMTNYGYTF.

The V gene is TRBV10-3, the J gene TRBJ2-7; D possibly corresponds to TRBD2 (7 bases). V was trimmed by 6 bases and J by 0 bases, leaving 12 bases between them. The CDR3 is 14 residues long. Germline lookup yields CDR1 ENHRY and CDR2 SYGVKD. The CDR3 here is CAIRGGAGSYEQYF. Written as DNA, the CDR3 is TGTGCCATCAGGGGGGGGGCAGGCTCCTACGAGCAGTACTTC.

This chain uses TRBV12-5 with TRBJ2-1, with 14 bases fitting TRBD2. V lost 2 bases and J lost 8; bases outside the gene matches: 8. Germline CDR1 LGHNT, CDR2 FRNRAP. This CDR3 contains 17 residues. CDR3 amino acids: CASGLFSGTSGSYEQFF. The CDR3 DNA sequence: TGTGCTAGTGGTTTGTTTTCCGGGACTAGCGGGAGCTATGAGCAGTTCTTC.